This T cell receptor beta chain came from a study of blood T cell repertoires in COVID-19. Trimming removed 4 bases at V and 14 bases at J, with 18 bases between. Per the germline V gene, CDR1 is SGHRS and CDR2 is YFSETQ. The CDR3 has 12 residues. Living in about 25 US areas, the participants were between about 18 and 100 years of age. Recovered status applied to Cohort 3 donors who had two consecutive negative PCRs. It also applied to those with clearance or with symptom resolution. TCRdb keeps only in-frame clones here, not all; method: immunoSEQ multiplex PCR. The table records a few hundred thousand clones, 70% to 85% of them present only once.

The chain joins TRBV5-1 to TRBJ1-2, with a tentative D call TRBD1 (5 bases). This receptor was obtained from a man aged 40-49 years who had recovered from COVID-19. Sequencing was performed on PBMCs or T cells enriched from blood (not recorded which). Here the CDR3 DNA reads TGCGCCAGCAGCCCCGAAGGGGAGGGATTGACCTTC. Amino acids: CASSPEGEGLTF.